These 27 T cell receptor beta chains came from one sample sequenced in a study of vaccination and CD4 T cells after COVID-19. No antigens are known for them. The study sequenced cultured CD4+ T cell DNA using the Oncomine TCR Beta short-read assay. MiXCR was run by TCRdb on the PCR reads, yielding one entry per CDR3 protein. The sample shows 9,800 or so distinct CDR3 sequences, roughly 34% of them seen only once. The sample's treatment: approximately nine-day PBMC culture with coronavirus spike peptide pools or control peptides (ViraFEST assay). The source material was CD4+ T cells from blood, cultured in vitro. These receptors came from a human donor who had recovered from COVID-19.

The rearrangement links TRBV30 to TRBJ1-6, with D possibly TRBD1 on 5 matching bases. The germline gives CDR1 GTSNPN, CDR2 SVGIG (reference sequence). CDR3 length: 16 amino acids. Trimming left V 2 bases short and J 0 bases short, with 11 bases between. This CDR3 reads CAWSPDTSSYNSPLHF. Here the CDR3 DNA reads TGTGCCTGGAGTCCGGACACGAGCTCCTATAATTCACCCCTCCACTTT.

A few counts support this clonotype. This chain uses TRBV9 with TRBJ1-1, with D possibly being TRBD1 (6 bases). V was cut by 4 bases and J by 1 base, with 11 bases left in between. This CDR3 contains 14 residues. Germline values: CDR1 SGDLS, CDR2 YYNGEE. CDR3 amino acids: CASSRGGGNTEAFF. The CDR3 DNA follows: TGTGCCAGCAGCAGAGGGGGAGGGAACACTGAAGCTTTCTTT.

Here the CDR3 reads CASSIGREQYF. For the CDR3, the DNA is TGTGCCAGTAGTATCGGAAGGGAGCAGTACTTC. The chain couples TRBV19 to TRBJ2-7; no reliable D call. Germline lookup yields CDR1 LNHDA and CDR2 SQIVND (reference sequence). V lost 3 bases and J 7 bases, leaving 7 bases between the germline ends. The CDR3 has 11 residues.

The rearrangement links TRBV11-2 to TRBJ2-3; D is perhaps TRBD2 (6 bases). The CDR3 has 15 amino acids. Germline V gene sequence: CDR1 SGHAT, CDR2 FQNNGV. The V end was cut by 0 bases, the J end by 8 bases, with 15 bases between. CDR3 in amino acids: CASSLDWTAGITQYF. Written as DNA, the CDR3 is TGTGCCAGCAGCTTAGACTGGACCGCGGGGATTACGCAGTATTTT.

This clonotype was found a few times. The rearrangement uses TRBV6-5 and TRBJ2-7; 8 nucleotides line up with TRBD2. CDR3 length equals 14 residues. Germline assignment: CDR1 MNHEY and CDR2 SVGAGI. The V gene end was trimmed by 4 bases and the J gene end by 2 bases; junction bases not matched to a gene: 4. CDR3 loop: CASSSPGLAYEQYF. The CDR3 DNA sequence: TGTGCCAGCAGTTCCCCGGGACTAGCCTACGAGCAGTACTTC.

The V call is TRBV4-2, the J call TRBJ2-3, with 13 bases identical to TRBD2. The germline V gene encodes CDR1 LGHNA and CDR2 YNFKEQ. The CDR3 has 15 amino acids. V lost 7 bases to trimming and J lost 6 bases; unmatched junction nucleotides: 7. CDR3 nucleotides: TGTGCCAGCAAGGGGACTAGCGGGGTACAGGATACGCAGTATTTT. Its translation is CASKGTSGVQDTQYF.

J is TRBJ1-5 and V is TRBV4-1; unclear D gene. The CDR3 has 17 amino acids. V was shortened by 4 bases and J by 6 bases, with 22 bases between the two germline ends. Per the germline V gene, CDR1 is MGHRA and CDR2 is YSYEKL. The CDR3 sequence: CASSPPSRTASGQPQHF. The CDR3 nucleotides read TGCGCCAGCAGCCCCCCGAGTAGAACAGCGTCAGGTCAGCCCCAGCATTTT.

The V and J genes are TRBV30 and TRBJ1-1; a weak D match, TRBD1 (5 bases). V lost 4 bases and J lost 1, with 13 bases in between. CDR1 is GTSNPN, CDR2 SVGIG, per germline (reference sequence). The CDR3 loop spans 14 amino acids. CDR3 residues: CAWTPGRGNTEAFF. The CDR3 bases are TGTGCCTGGACACCGGGAAGGGGGAACACTGAAGCTTTCTTT.

The rearrangement joins TRBV12-5 to TRBJ1-5, with a possible D match to TRBD1 (5 bases). V was trimmed by 5 bases and J by 4 bases, leaving 15 bases between them. The CDR3 is 15 amino acids. The germline gives CDR1 LGHNT, CDR2 FRNRAP. The CDR3 spells CASGPPAGGNQPQHF. The CDR3 DNA reads TGTGCTAGTGGTCCCCCAGCTGGGGGGAATCAGCCCCAGCATTTT.

The V call is TRBV12-3 or TRBV12-4, the J call TRBJ2-1, with TRBD1 identical over 9 bases. V gave up 5 bases and J gave up 4 bases; unmatched junction bases: 6. This CDR3 has 15 residues. CDR3 loop: CASSPRDRAYNEQFF. The CDR3 coding sequence is TGTGCCAGCAGTCCCCGGGACAGGGCATACAATGAGCAGTTCTTC.

V usage is TRBV12-3 or TRBV12-4 and J usage is TRBJ2-1, with 9 bases lining up with TRBD2. Germline trimming cut 3 bases from V and 0 bases from J; bases unmatched to any gene: 9. CDR3 length: 18 residues. CDR3 coding DNA: TGTGCCAGCAGTTTTGGCGATAGCGGGGGCGTCTCCTACAATGAGCAGTTCTTC. Its protein is CASSFGDSGGVSYNEQFF.

The chain recombines TRBV12-3 or TRBV12-4 with TRBJ2-2, with TRBD1 as a possible D gene (6 bases). This CDR3 comprises 19 residues. The V end lost 6 bases, the J end lost 0 bases, and 23 bases lay between the germline ends. The chain's CDR3 is CASSFWGGQGLSNTGELFF. The CDR3 DNA follows: TGTGCCAGCAGCTTTTGGGGTGGGCAGGGGCTATCGAACACCGGGGAGCTGTTTTTT.

This clonotype was seen only a few times. The chain links TRBV6-5 to TRBJ1-5, with D hard to call. V dropped 4 bases and J dropped 9 bases, with 16 bases sitting between them. This CDR3 region has 14 residues. Germline V gives CDR1 MNHEY, CDR2 SVGAGI. The CDR3 region has the DNA TGTGCCAGCAGTTCCCGGGCTCCGGAGGGGCCCCAGCATTTT. It encodes CASSSRAPEGPQHF.

This clonotype was picked up a small number of times. The chain has TRBV18 and TRBJ1-1; the match to TRBD1 covers 9 bases. V lost 0 bases to trimming and J lost 5 bases; unmatched junction nucleotides: 7. Germline CDR1 KGHSH, CDR2 LQKENI. The CDR3 totals 16 residues. Here the CDR3 DNA reads TGTGCCAGCTCACCACCTCGACAGGGGGGAGGAACTGAAGCTTTCTTT. Translation gives CASSPPRQGGGTEAFF.

This clonotype was found a few times. This rearrangement joins TRBV6-5 to TRBJ1-2; no definite D call. V shed 4 bases and J shed 4 bases, with 10 bases lying between them. This CDR3 is 13 amino acids long. Germline V gene lookup returns CDR1 MNHEY and CDR2 SVGAGI. The CDR3 nucleotides read TGTGCCAGCAGTTCAGCAGATTTCTATGGCTACACCTTC. Protein: CASSSADFYGYTF.

This clonotype came up once. CDR3 sequence (DNA): TGTGCCAGCCAAGAGAGAAACACCATATATTTT. Its protein product is CASQERNTIYF. The V and J genes are TRBV6-1 and TRBJ1-3; D uncertain. Germline V gene lookup returns CDR1 MNHNS and CDR2 SASEGT. V was cut by 8 bases and J by 5 bases, with 7 bases left in between. The CDR3 is made up of 11 amino acids.

The chain uses TRBV12-3 or TRBV12-4 and TRBJ1-5, with 7 nucleotides matching TRBD1. Trimming at V came to 3 bases and at J to 4 bases, leaving 9 bases not matched to a gene. This CDR3 is built from 16 residues. CDR3 nucleotide sequence: TGTGCCAGCAGTTTGACCCCAGGGGGTGGAAATCAGCCCCAGCATTTT. Translated, it gives CASSLTPGGGNQPQHF.

The chain is built from TRBV6-1 and TRBJ2-7; D unclear. The CDR3 contains 14 residues. CDR1 and CDR2 from the germline V gene are MNHNS and SASEGT. V was pared by 6 bases and J by 6 bases, with 18 bases between. The CDR3 DNA reads TGTGCCAGCAGAACCCATGGCCCCCTTAGCGAGCAGTACTTC. This sequence encodes CASRTHGPLSEQYF.

J is TRBJ1-6 and V is TRBV19; D not resolved. The CDR3 has 15 amino acids. Trimming left V 3 bases short and J 10 bases short, with 16 bases between. The V gene's germline CDR1 is LNHDA and CDR2 SQIVND (reference sequence). The CDR3 here is CASSIRRDKKSPLHF. The CDR3 bases are TGTGCCAGTAGTATCCGCCGCGACAAGAAGTCACCCCTCCACTTT.

The chain carries TRBV6-1 and TRBJ1-2, with D unclear. There are 12 residues in the CDR3. In germline, CDR1 is MNHNS, CDR2 SASEGT. With 6 bases removed from V and 5 bases from J, the gap between germline ends came to 10 bases. CDR3: CASSVGRYGYTF. The CDR3 nucleotides are TGTGCCAGCAGCGTTGGCAGATATGGCTACACCTTC.

With respect to this clonotype: Compared with germline, one end of the junction differs, possibly owing to a read error. The gene calls are TRBV2 and TRBJ1-2, with a tentative D call TRBD1 (5 bases). Germline CDR1 and CDR2: SNHLY and FYNNEI. The CDR3 sequence is 15 residues long. CDR3 nucleotides: TGTGCCAGCAGAGAAGCCCGGGGCCGGGGTAACGGCTACACCTTC. The encoded protein is CASREARGRGNGYTF.

This clonotype has more than one count but fewer than ten. CDR3 amino acids: CASSAERGYGNEKLFF. Written as DNA, the CDR3 is TGTGCCAGTAGTGCAGAGAGAGGATATGGGAATGAAAAACTGTTTTTT. The J gene is TRBJ1-4, the V gene TRBV19; no definite D call. This CDR3 comprises 16 residues. The ends were cut back, 5 bases at V and 5 bases at J, with 18 bases in the middle. Germline loops: CDR1 LNHDA, CDR2 SQIVND (reference sequence). Combining the CDR3 with reference TRBV19 and TRBJ1-4 gives the whole variable domain DGGITQSPKYLFRKEGQNVTLSCEQNLNHDAMYWYRQDPGQGLRLIYYSQIVNDFQKGDIAEGYSVSREKKESFPLTVTSAQKNPTAFYLCASSAERGYGNEKLFFGSGTQLSVL.

V usage is TRBV5-1 and J usage is TRBJ2-1; 10 bases match TRBD2. The trim removed 1 base at V and 0 bases at J, leaving 19 bases unmatched. In germline, CDR1 is SGHRS, CDR2 YFSETQ. There are 22 residues in the CDR3. The CDR3 reads CASSLSPPVVAQRGGSYNEQFF. The CDR3 DNA reads as TGCGCCAGCAGCTTGTCACCTCCAGTCGTCGCCCAGCGGGGGGGCTCCTACAATGAGCAGTTCTTC. The whole variable domain, remainder taken from reference TRBV5-1 and TRBJ2-1, is KAGVTQTPRYLIKTRGQQVTLSCSPISGHRSVSWYQQTPGQGLQFLFEYFSETQRNKGNFPGRFSGRQFSNSRSEMNVSTLELGDSALYLCASSLSPPVVAQRGGSYNEQFFGPGTRLTVL.

V and J are TRBV12-3 or TRBV12-4 and TRBJ2-2; possible D gene TRBD1, 5 bases. There are 16 residues in the CDR3. The V and J ends lost 6 bases and 4 bases respectively, with 18 bases between them. In DNA, the CDR3 is TGTGCCAGCAGCGTCAAAGGGGTATCAGCCACCGGGGAGCTGTTTTTT. Protein sequence: CASSVKGVSATGELFF.

The rearrangement links TRBV11-3 to TRBJ2-1; D perhaps matches TRBD2 (6 bases). CDR3 length equals 12 residues. Germline loops: CDR1 SGHNT, CDR2 YENEEA. V lost 5 bases and J 9 bases, leaving 11 bases between the germline ends. The CDR3 DNA is TGTGCCAGCAGCACGCTGGAGGGTGAGCAGTTCTTC. It codes for CASSTLEGEQFF.

This clonotype was seen more than once but under ten times. The rearrangement links TRBV30 to TRBJ1-4; D remains unclear. V was clipped by 0 bases and J by 0 bases, with 5 bases between them. CDR3 size: 14 residues. CDR1 is GTSNPN, CDR2 SVGIG, per germline (reference sequence). CDR3 protein: CAWSVGSTNEKLFF. As DNA, the CDR3 is TGTGCCTGGAGTGTAGGTTCAACTAATGAAAAACTGTTTTTT.

The rearrangement links TRBV2 to TRBJ1-1; D remains unclear. The germline CDR1 and CDR2 sequences are SNHLY and FYNNEI. The germline V and J ends were trimmed by 2 bases and 4 bases, with 8 bases remaining between them. This CDR3 region has 13 residues. The CDR3 DNA sequence: TGTGCCAGCAGTGAATATGGGTCCACTGAAGCTTTCTTT. Translated: CASSEYGSTEAFF.